This T cell receptor beta chain was sequenced in a study of regulatory T cells in long-lasting Graves disease. This clonotype was detected many times. V shed 1 base, J shed 4 bases, and the junction held 6 bases outside the gene matches. This CDR3 comprises 16 residues. Noted time point: newly diagnosed GD, antithyroid drugs for less than 3 months. Scientists built the TCR library using RNA that was extracted from PBMCs. Combining iRepertoire HTBI primers with Arm-PCR of CDR3 regions, the authors built TCR beta libraries. One entry per CDR3 protein results from TCRdb running MiXCR on the multiplex PCR reads. The sample shows 200,000 to 250,000 distinct CDR3 sequences, 20% of them seen only once.

The starting material was peripheral blood mononuclear cells (PBMCs), obtained at new diagnosis, from a patient treated with antithyroid drugs. This chain joins TRBV12-3 or TRBV12-4 and TRBJ2-2, with 7 bases matching TRBD1. The clonotype was recovered from a female donor with Graves disease. This chain's CDR3 is CASSLGGGQFTGELFF. The CDR3 DNA follows: TGTGCCAGCAGTTTAGGAGGGGGACAGTTCACCGGGGAGCTGTTTTTT.